The sequence of this T cell receptor beta chain was determined in a study of blood T cell repertoires in COVID-19 (dated by TCRdb to 2019 to 2021). The study in broad terms: The collaborator samples originated in the United States, Italy and Spain and spanned the acute and convalescent phases of COVID-19. The material from the prospective study consisted of cDNA or gDNA derived from T cells, B-cell-depleted T cells, or PBMCs. Deeply sampled blood TCRbeta repertoires from subjects exposed to, actively infected with, or recovered from COVID-19 were included in the dataset. A freely available public database, intended as a resource for researchers studying the immune response to SARS-CoV-2, is where the repertoires were released. Samples came from the ongoing ImmuneRACE study (first 160 participants) plus 1,254 subjects from 6 global collaborators. A de-identified subject ID, COVID-19 status, age in years and sex were almost always included in the sample metadata. Where available, HLA class I and class II types were taken from metadata supplied by the sample provider and were not determined by assay-based typing. Points the paper makes about the study in general: How much clinical and demographic metadata was included differed by source and by participant, and the metadata was provided uncurated.

A distance of 18 bases separates the germline ends of V and J, which lose 6 bases and 6 bases respectively. The CDR3 runs 16 residues from the cysteine to the phenylalanine. Only the CDR3 part of the read is kept: 48 bases, read in frame from the first base. In the germline V gene (reference sequence), CDR1 corresponds to LNHDA and CDR2 to SQIVND. Whole blood was collected in K2EDTA tubes by collaborating institutions according to the institutions' own protocols. Collaborator samples were shipped for TCRbeta analysis as frozen whole blood, isolated PBMCs, or DNA extracted from either sample type. TCRbeta CDR3 regions were amplified from genomic DNA using the immunoSEQ Assay, a bias-controlled multiplex PCR. As for the authors' bioinformatics: Nucleated cell counts per sample were estimated from amplification of reference gene primers within the assay. To quantify the absolute abundance of each unique TCRbeta CDR3 rearrangement, sequence reads were collapsed and filtered. For each sample, productive Simpson clonality was calculated by taking the square root of Simpson's diversity index across productive rearrangements. TCRdb obtained this table from immuneACCESS and retained in-frame rearrangements with V and J assigned. These tables miss some clones; where compared with another copy, unresolved V genes account for less than half of the shortfall, and the remainder is unexplained. V, J and clone size are those of that table, while D and trimming were read from the DNA. The sample includes roughly 95,000 clones, with approximately 78% observed a single time. The top ten hold 6% to 7.5% of the sample.

With respect to this clone: Its cognate antigen has yet to be identified. There are no base qualities to consult, and no much larger clone falls within one base.

This chain is built from TRBV19 and TRBJ1-6, and TRBD1 may be the D gene, going by 6 matching bases. This TCR was sampled from a man over 45 with active or convalescent COVID-19. Sequenced sample: peripheral blood. The CDR3 amino acid sequence is: CASSSPPGVTNSPLHF. The sequenced DNA: TGTGCCAGTAGCTCTCCCCCAGGGGTTACTAATTCACCCCTCCACTTT.